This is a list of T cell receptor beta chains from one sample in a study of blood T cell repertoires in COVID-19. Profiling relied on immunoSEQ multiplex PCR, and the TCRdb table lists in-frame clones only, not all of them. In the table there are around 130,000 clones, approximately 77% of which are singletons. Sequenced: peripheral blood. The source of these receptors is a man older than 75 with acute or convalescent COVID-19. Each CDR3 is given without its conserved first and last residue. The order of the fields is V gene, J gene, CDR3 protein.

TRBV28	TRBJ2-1	ASSGPSGGGTYNEQF
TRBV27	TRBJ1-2	ASSPSGFTATYGYT
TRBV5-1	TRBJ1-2	ASSPEGTGGGYT
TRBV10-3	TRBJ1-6	AISDPQGNSPLH
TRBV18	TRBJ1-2	ASSTGGNYGYT
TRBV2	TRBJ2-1	ASSEAGRISYNEQF
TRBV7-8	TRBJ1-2	ASSKGTGGFLGYT
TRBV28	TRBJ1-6	ASRRGQLNTNSPLH
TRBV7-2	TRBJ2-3	ASGGGQPSTDTQY
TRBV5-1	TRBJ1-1	ASSLQPGQKNTEAF
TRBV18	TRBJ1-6	ASSPLGQGNNSPLH
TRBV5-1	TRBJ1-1	ASSPGQGRDTEAF
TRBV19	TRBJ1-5	ASSGTGGSYQPQH
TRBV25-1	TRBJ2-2	ASQGPLNTGELF
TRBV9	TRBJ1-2	ASSVGPGLYGYT
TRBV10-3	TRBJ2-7	AISETGGPYEQY
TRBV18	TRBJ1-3	ASSPPRTGVGNTIY
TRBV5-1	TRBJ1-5	ASSPGVSGNQPQH
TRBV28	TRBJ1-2	ASRSGTASYGYT
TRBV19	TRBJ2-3	ASSAFPGDTQY
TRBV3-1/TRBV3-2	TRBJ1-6	ASSPRQRGSPLH
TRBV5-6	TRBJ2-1	ASSFMDRAYNEQF
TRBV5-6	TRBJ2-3	ASKFTRSTDTQY
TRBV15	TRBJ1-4	ATSRATGANEKLF
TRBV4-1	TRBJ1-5	ASSLRTGLSNQPQH
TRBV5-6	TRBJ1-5	ASSFGGGDQPQH
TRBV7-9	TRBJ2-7	ASSYRPGEQY
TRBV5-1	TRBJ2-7	ASSNTQAGPYEQY
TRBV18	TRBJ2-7	ASSPSGPGGGYEQY
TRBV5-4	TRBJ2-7	ASSFGGDLYEQY
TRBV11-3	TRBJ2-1	ASSSVAGSIEQF
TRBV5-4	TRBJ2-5	ASSATGRSPFGETQY
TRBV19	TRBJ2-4	ASQPGAGGIQY
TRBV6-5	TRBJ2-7	ASHDRVNYEQY
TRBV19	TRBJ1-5	ASSTGQLNSNQPQH
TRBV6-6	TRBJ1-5	ATTAGGRSGQPQH
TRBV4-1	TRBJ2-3	ASRLLAGGDTQY
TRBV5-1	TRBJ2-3	ASSLGGLSTDTQY
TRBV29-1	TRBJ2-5	SGDRGGGETQY
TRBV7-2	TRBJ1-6	ASSNFRGDRASSPLH
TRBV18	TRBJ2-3	ASSPLPALAGGTDTQY
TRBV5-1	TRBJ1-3	ASSSGTGAGNTIY
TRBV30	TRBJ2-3	AWSGWRGLTDTQY
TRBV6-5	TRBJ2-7	ASSYSGQTYEQY
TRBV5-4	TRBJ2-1	ASSLGGGGYNEQF
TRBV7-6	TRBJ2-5	ASSFRPQGQETQY
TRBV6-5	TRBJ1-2	ASRAGQLYGYT
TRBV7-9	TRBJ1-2	ASSLFVEGYT
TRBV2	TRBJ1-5	ACCAGGKGQPQH
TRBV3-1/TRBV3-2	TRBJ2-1	ASSPERGGHQF
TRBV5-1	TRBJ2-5	ASSLDPATSGGGIRETQY
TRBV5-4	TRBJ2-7	ASSSGGRSSYEQY
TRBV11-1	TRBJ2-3	ASSLARSGRTDTQY
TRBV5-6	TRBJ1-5	ASSSGQGRNRNQPQH